This T cell receptor beta chain was identified in a study of graft-versus-host responses after intestinal transplantation. Germline assignment: CDR1 SGDLS and CDR2 YYNGEE. The CDR3 consists of 15 residues. Libraries were prepared by immunoSEQ multiplex PCR; TCRdb keeps only in-frame clonotypes and omits some of them. The top ten clones hold 3% to 4.5% of a sample with roughly 3,300 clones, more than 85% of them seen once. The chain has TRBV9 and TRBJ2-3; tentative D call: TRBD1 (5 bases). The J call may be faulty, since TRBJ1-5 better matches the DNA end. Sequenced material: bone marrow, taken approximately 56 weeks after transplant. The receptor was isolated from a human patient who received an intestinal transplant, so some T cells may come from the graft donor. CDR3 amino acids: CASSAPGGGTDTQHF. CDR3 DNA: TGTGCCAGCAGCGCCCCGGGCGGGGGTACAGATACGCAGCATTTT.